This record covers a single T cell receptor beta chain. Its antigen is currently unknown. This sample is drawn from a study of shared clonotypes between healthy human individuals. Trimming removed 6 bases from V and 3 bases from J; junction bases left unmatched: 5. CDR1 is SNHLY, CDR2 FYNNEI, per germline. This CDR3 region has 13 residues. Study outcomes and limitations: It was observed that roughly 5% of naive CD4 clonotypes were shared across several donors.

The naive CD8 fraction comprised CD45RO-negative cells positively selected for CCR7 and excluded terminally differentiated effector memory CD45RA+ cells. At deep level, the assay was performed. Several immunoSEQ 96-well plates shared each subset's DNA, each plate a replicate. Method: immunoSEQ multiplex PCR; TCRdb's copy keeps in-frame clones and lacks some. The data show under 2,000,000 clones, with approximately 94% seen just once and around 1% held by the top ten. What was sequenced was naive CD8+ T cells sorted from blood. The V and J genes are TRBV2 and TRBJ2-7, with 7 bases that match TRBD1. The TCR was taken from a man aged 18 to 35 in good health. In DNA, the CDR3 is TGTGCCAGCAGGGAGACAGGGAACTACGAGCAGTACTTC. Amino acids: CASRETGNYEQYF.